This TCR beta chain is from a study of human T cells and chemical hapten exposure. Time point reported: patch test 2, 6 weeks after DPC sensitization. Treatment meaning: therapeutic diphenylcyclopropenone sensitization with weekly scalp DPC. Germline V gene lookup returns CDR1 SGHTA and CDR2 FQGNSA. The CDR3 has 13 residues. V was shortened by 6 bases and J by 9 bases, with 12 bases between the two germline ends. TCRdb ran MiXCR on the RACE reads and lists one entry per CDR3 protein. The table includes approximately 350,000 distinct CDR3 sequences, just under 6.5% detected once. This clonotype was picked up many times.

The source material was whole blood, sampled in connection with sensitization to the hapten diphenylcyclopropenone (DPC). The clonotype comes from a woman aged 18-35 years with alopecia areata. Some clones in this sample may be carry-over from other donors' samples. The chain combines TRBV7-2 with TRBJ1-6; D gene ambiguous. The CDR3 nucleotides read TGTGCCAGCAGTCCGGTATTCGTTTCACCCCTCCACTTT. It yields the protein CASSPVFVSPLHF.